This TCR beta chain originates from a study of beta chain features in type 1 diabetes. Regarding this clone: Its antigen remains unknown.

Naive, central memory, regulatory and stem cell-like memory cells within the CD4+ compartment were sorted using CD45RO/CCR7/CD25/CD127/CD95/CD27. Points from the study as a whole: A greater similarity of naive, central memory and Treg TCRB repertoires was seen among patients than among healthy donors. Insertions were fewer and deletions more numerous at VDJ junctions in type 1 diabetes patients.

Isolated RNA was reverse transcribed in full, so expressed TCRB transcripts were sequenced. Here immunoSEQ multiplex PCR was the method, and the copy in TCRdb shows in-frame clones only, minus some. The table lists 120,000 to 150,000 clones, around 51% of them singletons, with around 0.43% in the top ten. The receptor was isolated from a man aged 18-30 years in good health. The sequenced sample consisted of Tregs from blood.

Here the CDR3 DNA reads TGTGCCAGTAGGAAAGGGGTTCAGTACGAGCAGTACTTC. Protein sequence: CASRKGVQYEQYF. The chain combines TRBV19 with TRBJ2-7, with D tentatively TRBD1 (5 bases). V was pared by 6 bases and J by 4 bases, with 13 bases between. CDR3 length: 13 amino acids. In germline, CDR1 is LNHDA, CDR2 SQIVND (reference sequence).